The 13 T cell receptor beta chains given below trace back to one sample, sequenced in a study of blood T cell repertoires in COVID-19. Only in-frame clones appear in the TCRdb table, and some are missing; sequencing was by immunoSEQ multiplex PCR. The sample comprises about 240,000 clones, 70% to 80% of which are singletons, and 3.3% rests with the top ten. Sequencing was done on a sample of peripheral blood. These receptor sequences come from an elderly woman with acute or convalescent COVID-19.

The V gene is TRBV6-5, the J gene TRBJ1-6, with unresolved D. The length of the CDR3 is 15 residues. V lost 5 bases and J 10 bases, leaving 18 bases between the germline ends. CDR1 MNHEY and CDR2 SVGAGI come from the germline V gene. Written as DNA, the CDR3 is TGTGCCAGCAGTCCCTCCCTACTTCAAACCTCACCCCTCCACTTT. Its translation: CASSPSLLQTSPLHF.

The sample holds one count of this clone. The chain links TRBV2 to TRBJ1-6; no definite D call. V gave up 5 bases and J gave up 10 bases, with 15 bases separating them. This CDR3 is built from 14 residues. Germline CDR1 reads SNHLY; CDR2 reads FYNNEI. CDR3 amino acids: CASSPQITTSPLHF. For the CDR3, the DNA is TGTGCCAGCAGTCCCCAAATAACAACGTCACCCCTCCACTTT.

The CDR3 reads CASSLGSGEGAEAFF. The CDR3 DNA reads as TGCGCCAGCAGCTTGGGAAGCGGGGAAGGGGCTGAAGCTTTCTTT. The chain uses TRBV5-1 and TRBJ1-1; D perhaps matches TRBD1 (5 bases). The CDR3 loop spans 15 amino acids. V was cut by 0 bases and J by 6 bases, with 15 bases left in between. CDR1 and CDR2 from the germline V gene are SGHRS and YFSETQ. The complete variable domain, with remaining parts taken from reference TRBV5-1 and TRBJ1-1, reads KAGVTQTPRYLIKTRGQQVTLSCSPISGHRSVSWYQQTPGQGLQFLFEYFSETQRNKGNFPGRFSGRQFSNSRSEMNVSTLELGDSALYLCASSLGSGEGAEAFFGQGTRLTVV.

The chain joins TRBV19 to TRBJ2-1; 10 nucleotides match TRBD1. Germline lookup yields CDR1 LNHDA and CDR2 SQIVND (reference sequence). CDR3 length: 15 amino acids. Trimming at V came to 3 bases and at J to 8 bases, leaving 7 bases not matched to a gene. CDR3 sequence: CASSIGGTGVHEQFF. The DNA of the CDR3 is TGTGCCAGTAGTATTGGCGGGACAGGGGTACATGAGCAGTTCTTC.

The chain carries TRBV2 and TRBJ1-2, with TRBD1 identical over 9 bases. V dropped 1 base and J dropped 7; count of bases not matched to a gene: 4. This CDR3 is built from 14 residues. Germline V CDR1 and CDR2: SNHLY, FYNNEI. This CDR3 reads CASSEEGDRAGYTF. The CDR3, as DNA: TGTGCCAGCAGTGAAGAAGGGGACAGGGCTGGCTACACCTTC.

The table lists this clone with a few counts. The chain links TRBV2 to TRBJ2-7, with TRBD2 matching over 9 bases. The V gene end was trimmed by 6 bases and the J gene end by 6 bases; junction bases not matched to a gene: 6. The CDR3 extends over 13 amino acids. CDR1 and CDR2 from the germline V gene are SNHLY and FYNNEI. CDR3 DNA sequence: TGTGCCAGCAGGGGGCTAGCGGGAAGCGAGCAGTACTTC. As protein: CASRGLAGSEQYF. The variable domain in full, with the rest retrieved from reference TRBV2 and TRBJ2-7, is EPEVTQTPSHQVTQMGQEVILRCVPISNHLYFYWYRQILGQKVEFLVSFYNNEISEKSEIFDDQFSVERPDGSNFTLKIRSTKLEDSAMYFCASRGLAGSEQYFGPGTRLTVT.

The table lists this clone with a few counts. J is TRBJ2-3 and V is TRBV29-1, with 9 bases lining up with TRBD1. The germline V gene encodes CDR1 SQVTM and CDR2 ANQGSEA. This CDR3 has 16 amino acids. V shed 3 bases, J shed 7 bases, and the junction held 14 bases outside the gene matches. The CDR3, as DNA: TGCAGCGTTGATACCCCCGGACAGGGGAAAAGGAATACGCAGTATTTT. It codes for CSVDTPGQGKRNTQYF.

Written as DNA, the CDR3 is TGTGCCACCAGCAGAGATATCGGTGGCGAGCAGTACTTC. Its translation: CATSRDIGGEQYF. The V gene is TRBV15, the J gene TRBJ2-7; D remains ambiguous. Trimming removed 0 bases from V and 6 bases from J, with 9 bases in between. The CDR3 runs to 13 residues. Germline values: CDR1 LNHNV, CDR2 YYDKDF (reference sequence).

This CDR3 reads CASSLVSGIDYEQYF. DNA of the CDR3: TGTGCCAGCAGCTTGGTCAGCGGGATTGACTACGAGCAGTACTTC. V gene TRBV7-6 combines with J gene TRBJ2-7; TRBD2 aligns across 7 bases. With 3 bases clipped from V and 3 bases from J, the junction kept 8 bases outside the gene matches. There are 15 residues in the CDR3. Germline V gene lookup returns CDR1 SGHVS and CDR2 FNYEAQ.

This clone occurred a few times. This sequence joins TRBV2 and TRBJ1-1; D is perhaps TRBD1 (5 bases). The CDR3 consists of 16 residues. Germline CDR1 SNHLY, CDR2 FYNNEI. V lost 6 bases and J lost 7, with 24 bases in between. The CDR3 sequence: CASRESGGGLMGEAFF. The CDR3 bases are TGTGCCAGCAGAGAGTCAGGCGGGGGATTGATGGGTGAAGCTTTCTTT.

Here the CDR3 DNA reads TGTGCCTGGACGTCCCTCGCAAGGGGCCGCTACAATGAGCAGTTCTTC. This gives the protein CAWTSLARGRYNEQFF. V gene TRBV30 combines with J gene TRBJ2-1; possible D gene TRBD1, 5 bases. CDR3 size: 16 residues. The V gene lost 4 bases and the J gene lost 3 bases, with 19 bases spanning the gap. Germline CDR1 and CDR2: GTSNPN and SVGIG (reference sequence).

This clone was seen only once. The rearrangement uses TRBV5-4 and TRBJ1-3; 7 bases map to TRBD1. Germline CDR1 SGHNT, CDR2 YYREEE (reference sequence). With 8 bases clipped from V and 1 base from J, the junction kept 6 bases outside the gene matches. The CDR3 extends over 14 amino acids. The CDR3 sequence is CASTDRVSGNTIYF. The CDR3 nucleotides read TGTGCCAGTACAGACAGGGTATCTGGAAACACCATATATTTT.

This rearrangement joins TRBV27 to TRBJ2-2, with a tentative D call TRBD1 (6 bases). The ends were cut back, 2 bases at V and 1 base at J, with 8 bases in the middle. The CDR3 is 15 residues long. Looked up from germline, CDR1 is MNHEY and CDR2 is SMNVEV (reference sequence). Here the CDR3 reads CASSLGRGNTGELFF. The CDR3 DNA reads TGTGCCAGCAGTTTAGGCAGGGGGAACACCGGGGAGCTGTTTTTT.